This T cell receptor (beta chain) comes out of a study of cytomegalovirus exposure and HLA in healthy donors (dated by TCRdb to about 2017). As for the study more broadly: An earlier analysis of roughly 630 of the donors reported 250 to 350 Gb of sequence data and approximately 110 million unique TCR beta sequences from about 200 million T cells. Besides the first cohort of about 730 subjects, a separate validation cohort made up of 90 to 150 different subjects was used. Across 300 to 500 genotyped donors of the cohort, an average of roughly 250,000 unique TCR beta nucleotide sequences per donor were sequenced, and approximately 19% of those sequences were non-productive. The later analysis used no new phenotypic data to find candidate immune exposures, relying instead on TCR beta sequences and their occurrence across donors. To study patterns of TCR occurrence, a later analysis re-analyzed previously published TCR beta repertoires from 550 to 800 donors and added high-resolution HLA genotyping. Typing coverage differed by locus: A, B, C, DRB1 and DQB1 were typed in roughly 620-630 donors, DQA1 in roughly 510, DPA1 in roughly 590, and DPB1 in 472. An early release that covered roughly 600 HLA-typed donors contained approximately 300 gigabases of sequencing data and tens of millions of unique TCR sequences. HLA typing covered class I and class II loci at four-digit resolution. Four to six DR-DQ haplotypes were handled as single units for association and clustering, since linkage in the cohort was strong. All discovery cohort repertoires had been generated using a single sequencing platform. A later genetic analysis used genome-wide SNP genotypes for about 60% of the roughly 700 donors, treating that subset as a discovery cohort. The study was designed to test whether signatures of past pathogen exposure could be identified by cataloging public T cell receptors. To predict cytomegalovirus infection status, the study brought together high-throughput TCR immunosequencing, statistical association of individual TCRs with disease status, and machine learning. An earlier analysis of several hundred of the donors applied high-throughput TCR beta sequencing to assess whether each TCR beta V gene segment acted as functional or pseudogenic. The study profiled the T cell repertoires of about 640 subjects by immunosequencing and related them to cytomegalovirus serostatus. The genetic ancestry cluster associated with self-reported Caucasian donors included over 65% of the 300 to 450 genotyped donors. Alongside the repertoire data, information on donor age, sex, ethnicity and CMV serostatus was compiled. Broad study findings and their caveats: The only immune exposure information available for the cohort was CMV serostatus. The presence/absence analyses assumed that sequencing depth was roughly uniform across donors, and that assumption may not be true. In a later genetic analysis, fewer N-insertions in productive TCRs were reported among donors in an Asian-associated ancestry cluster than the roughly 700-donor mean. Strong co-occurrence of HLA alleles, especially DR and DQ, made assigning TCR associations to individual alleles difficult. V-gene and J-gene trimming of TCR beta chains was associated with a missense DCLRE1C variant in a later genetic analysis, and the association was replicated in an independent cohort. Only TCR beta chains were sequenced in this cohort, and the absence of alpha or paired-chain data limited detectable features. The authors suggested that the approach could potentially be generalized to other disease states and immunological phenotypes. According to a later analysis, most CMV-associated TCR beta chains appeared to be HLA-restricted, and the HLA associations seemed to be driven largely by CMV exposure. Compared with equally common non-associated chains, HLA-associated TCR beta chains in a later analysis were more clonally expanded and had lower generation probabilities. Because HLA typing was unavailable for some donors at each locus, only the typed subset was used in association tests. A group of highly shared sequence variants was considered likely to be a technical artifact of the sequencing pipeline. Across donors, most TCR sequences were observed very rarely, whereas some public TCRs were present in many individuals. The classifier was reported to diagnose cytomegalovirus status with high specificity and sensitivity in both the original cohort and the validation cohort. A later analysis found that TCR association rates varied across HLA loci, with DRB1 alleles showing the most associated TCRs and HLA-C alleles the fewest. In an earlier analysis of around 500 of the donors, most TCR beta V segments appeared in productive rearrangements about 90% or about 30% of the time, broadly matching IMGT annotations. Several of the top co-occurrence clusters appeared to be linked to parvovirus B19, influenza, CMV and Epstein-Barr virus, according to a later analysis. The 87-base-pair reads could not distinguish some IMGT-functional V segments, including TRBV6-2 and TRBV6-3, so those segments were excluded. The study gave a list of under 200 TCR beta chains associated with cytomegalovirus. A few of the identified cytomegalovirus-associated TCR beta chains were confirmed in vitro to be specific for cytomegalovirus antigens. A later analysis associated 15,000 to 20,000 TCR beta sequences with specific HLA alleles at a false discovery rate of 0.05. The earlier analysis of approximately 590 of the donors excluded some 15 rarely observed V segments, including chromosome 9 orphons, because counts were too low. Linkage disequilibrium might explain the correlated functional status among segregating V segments, but an unknown experimental factor could not be ruled out. A further reported finding was that TCR beta sequences accurately predicted the HLA-A and HLA-B alleles for most subjects in the first cohort.

Libraries were prepared through the immunoSEQ multiplex PCR assay. For the multiplex PCR, a mixture combining 60 forward primers for TCR Vbeta segments and 13 reverse primers for TCR Jbeta segments was used. Amplification of the CDR3 region of rearranged TCR beta genes was performed with a multiplex PCR assay on genomic DNA. On the Illumina HiSeq System, the amplified TCR beta libraries were sequenced as 87-base-pair reads. In the source study's methods: In a later analysis, approximately 74 million unique TCR beta chains were counted across the 500 to 850 repertoires, and roughly 11 million of these chains were shared by at least two donors. Raw reads were error-corrected and collapsed into unique sequences by a nearest-neighbor algorithm in which closely related sequences were merged to remove PCR and sequencing errors. Alignment of CDR3 sequences to IMGT reference sequences was used to assign V, D and J gene segments. For a sequence to be retained, a match of at least six nucleotides to both a V gene segment and a J gene segment was required. Rearrangements were classified as productive when the CDR3 lacked stop codons and remained in frame with V and J, and all other rearrangements were classified as non-productive. Following IMGT convention, CDR3 was defined as the stretch from the second conserved V-encoded cysteine to the conserved J-encoded phenylalanine. Sequences without an unambiguous match to a single V gene segment were excluded from the earlier analysis of about 630 of the donors. In an earlier analysis of approximately 590 of the donors, a V segment was called functional when productive rearrangements were above 56.7%, and segregating when the standard deviation between donors exceeded 5%. To diagnose cytomegalovirus status from the catalog of TCR beta chain sequences, a statistical classification framework was built. In a later analysis, TCR nucleotide sequences were compared against IMGT/GENE-DB human TR gene sequences so that V and J genes could be assigned. The TCRdist pipeline was used in a later analysis to assign CDR3 sequences and most-parsimonious VDJ recombination scenarios. In a later analysis, every TCR beta chain was defined by the combination of its CDR3 amino acid sequence and its V-gene family, and reads without a unique V-gene family were dropped. To address suspected cross-contamination and a sequencing artifact, a later analysis removed around 590 highly shared, low-generation-probability nucleotide sequences. For each public chain, a later analysis derived a clonal expansion index from normalized ranks of inferred template counts within each repertoire. In a later analysis, generation probabilities were computed using a VDJ recombination model fitted to out-of-frame rearrangements, and the results were checked against IGoR. A later analysis scored TCR-TCR, TCR-HLA and TCR-CMV co-occurrence with hypergeometric tests, applying a repertoire-size bias correction to TCR pairs. False discovery rates were estimated in a later analysis by permuting HLA or CMV assignments 20 times. In a later analysis, co-occurring TCRs were grouped using DBSCAN, with TCRdist sequence similarity added in when clustering inside HLA-allele-positive subsets. Co-occurrence clustering excluded repertoires with fewer than 30,000 or more than 120,000 public chains, plus five with anomalous nucleotide sharing. This immuneACCESS table, as held by TCRdb, lists in-frame sequences with V and J called but not all clones. Of the missing ones, under half trace to an unresolved V gene in checked studies; the others have no known cause. V and J calls and clone size are copied from that table; D and trimming were computed from the DNA. This sample holds some 130,000 clones; over 60% were observed only once. Of the sample, approximately 0.97% falls within the top ten clones.

The CDR1 and CDR2 encoded by the germline V gene are MGHRA and YSYEKL. Spanning cysteine to phenylalanine, the CDR3 consists of 15 amino acids. Only the CDR3 region is kept as DNA, spanning 45 bases read in frame from base 1. V gives up 0 bases and J gives up 3 bases, and the segment between their germline ends measures 11 bases. The cohort comprised several hundred healthy bone marrow donors. Cohort members were all nominally healthy when sampled, although unrecorded immune exposures were likely present. CMV serostatus was recorded as positive for almost 300 and negative for about 50% of the 666 cohort members, whereas no CMV serostatus was recorded for the donor in question. Each donor provided a peripheral blood sample, and peripheral blood mononuclear cells were used for TCR beta sequencing. Genomic DNA was extracted from the blood cell samples with the Qiagen DNeasy Blood Extraction Kit. For this clone: Its antigen specificity is not known. No much larger clone exists at a distance of one base, and base qualities are not known.

This clonotype was obtained from a human donor in good health. The rearranged segments are TRBV4-1 and TRBJ1-2; a weak D assignment points to TRBD1 (6 bases agree). Material: PBMCs. Here is the DNA: TGCGCCAGCAGCCAAGAATCCGGGACATACTATGGCTACACCTTC. The encoded protein is CASSQESGTYYGYTF.